This TCR beta chain was documented in a study of blood T cell repertoires in COVID-19. On the study more broadly: PBMCs, B-cell-depleted T cells, or T cells were the source of the cDNA or gDNA that made up the material.

How the authors handled the data: Estimation of nucleated cell counts relied on the amplification of reference gene primers. This table comes from immunoSEQ multiplex PCR, and its TCRdb copy is limited to in-frame clones, with some not included. V and J calls and clone size are those listed in that table; D and trimming were worked out from the DNA. The sample includes hundreds of thousands of clones, around 89% seen only once; the top ten take approximately 9.4%. Germline V lookup: CDR1 LNHDA, CDR2 SQIVND (reference sequence). The CDR3 contains 10 residues. V lost 9 bases, J lost 8 bases, and 7 bases lay in between. Those who participated ranged in age from about 18 to 89 years and resided in under 25 US areas. Cohort placement rested on clinical history that participants reported themselves.

The source material was PBMCs or T cells enriched from blood (not recorded which). This receptor was obtained from a woman aged 40 to 55 who had recovered from COVID-19. The genes are TRBV19 and TRBJ1-4; no clear D gene. CDR3 region: CASGREKLFF. CDR3 nucleotide sequence: TGTGCCAGCGGGAGGGAAAAACTGTTTTTT.